This TCR beta chain stems from a study of Graves' ophthalmopathy and Graves' hyperthyroidism. This CDR3 region has 12 residues. Germline V gene data show CDR1 as LNHNV and CDR2 as YYDKDF (reference sequence). The ends were cut back, 0 bases at V and 5 bases at J, with 4 bases in the middle. The authors amplified TCR beta CDR3 regions from RNA transcripts. RT-PCR with HTBI primers came first, then second-round multiplex PCR. TCRdb re-derived calls from the multiplex PCR reads in MiXCR, one entry per CDR3 protein. The sample lists 500,000 to 600,000 distinct CDR3 sequences; approximately 35% were seen once. There are many counts of this clonotype.

The sequencing sample was made of peripheral blood or thyroid tissue (not recorded which). This rearrangement joins TRBV15 to TRBJ2-5; D is unclear. This clonotype originated in an adult man with Graves' hyperthyroidism. The CDR3 here is CATSRDQETQYF. For the CDR3, the DNA is TGTGCCACCAGCAGAGATCAGGAGACCCAGTACTTC.